This T cell receptor beta chain was identified during a study of T cell repertoires in cytomegalovirus infection. Across the whole study: Based on public TCR beta signatures, there were indications of CMV infection and of a matching HLA type.

From the reads, TCRdb called clonotypes with MiXCR, one entry per CDR3 protein. Among 400,000 to 550,000 distinct CDR3 sequences, 11% were seen once, and the ten largest hold roughly 10%. The CDR3 totals 12 residues. Trimming pared 4 bases from V and 3 bases from J, leaving 7 bases between. In germline, CDR1 is SGHTA, CDR2 FQGNSA. This clonotype was seen ten or more times. Its target is not known. The study's findings and limits: Within the response measured ex vivo, HLA-C-restricted CMV-specific TCR beta clonotypes were dominant.

This TCR was sampled from a human donor in good health (CMV status not recorded). Some clones in this sample may be carry-over from other donors' samples. The sequenced sample consisted of PBMCs. The chain recombines TRBV7-2 with TRBJ2-7; D unresolved. In DNA form, the CDR3 reads TGTGCCAGCAGCTCCTATTTCTACGAGCAGTACTTC. Translated: CASSSYFYEQYF.